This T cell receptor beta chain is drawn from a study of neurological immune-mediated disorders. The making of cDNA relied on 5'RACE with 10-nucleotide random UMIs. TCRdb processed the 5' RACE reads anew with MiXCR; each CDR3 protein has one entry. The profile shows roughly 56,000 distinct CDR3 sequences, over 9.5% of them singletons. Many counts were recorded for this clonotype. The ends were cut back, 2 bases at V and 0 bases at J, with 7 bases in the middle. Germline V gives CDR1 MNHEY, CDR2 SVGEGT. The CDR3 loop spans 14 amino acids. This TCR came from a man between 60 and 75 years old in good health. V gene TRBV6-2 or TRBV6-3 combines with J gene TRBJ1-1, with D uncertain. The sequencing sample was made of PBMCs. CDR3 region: CASSYRSLNTEAFF. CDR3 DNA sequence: TGTGCCAGCAGTTACCGGTCACTGAACACTGAAGCTTTCTTT.